The TCR beta chain under discussion was sequenced for a study of blood T cells in healthy people across ages. Study observations and caveats: Without sorted subsets, naive and antigen-experienced compartments could not be conclusively compared.

This CDR3 contains 15 residues. Germline CDR1 is LGHDT and CDR2 is YNNKEL (reference sequence). Between the trimmed V and J ends, which lost 1 base and 0 bases, there was a span of 10 bases. A second about 6 to 11 cycle PCR used barcoded and J-beta primers. Template switching added a 12-random-nucleotide identifier to every cDNA molecule. MiXCR, run by TCRdb on the 5' RACE reads, gives a single entry per CDR3 protein. The data contain under 800,000 distinct CDR3 sequences, around 21% of them singletons. Donors gave 8 to 10 milliliters of peripheral blood apiece. There are a few counts of this clonotype. Antigen unknown.

Sequenced material: blood. The receptor's source is a man aged 65 to 79 in good health. The chain links TRBV3-1 to TRBJ2-7, with D perhaps TRBD2 (6 bases). The CDR3 loop is CASSQGGTSSYEQYF. The CDR3 nucleotides read TGTGCCAGCAGCCAAGGCGGGACGAGCTCCTACGAGCAGTACTTC.